Below, 17 T cell receptor beta chains from the same sample are listed, as sequenced in a study of blood T cell repertoires in COVID-19. Measured with immunoSEQ multiplex PCR; TCRdb has only the in-frame clones, and not every one. Altogether about 180,000 clones are present, approximately 80% being singletons, with the ten largest covering 14%. Sequencing input: PBMCs or T cells enriched from blood (not recorded which). These TCRs come from a man in his sixties who had been exposed to COVID-19.

CDR3 coding DNA: TGCGCCAGCAGTTTGGACAGGGCCAGCGGGGAGCTGTTTTTT. This sequence encodes CASSLDRASGELFF. The gene calls are TRBV10-1 and TRBJ2-2, with 8 bases lining up with TRBD1. CDR1 is WNHNN and CDR2 is SYGVQD in the germline V gene (reference sequence). The CDR3 length is 14 residues. Losses at the gene ends were 5 bases for V and 7 bases for J; bases not matched to a gene: 6.

The chain couples TRBV11-2 to TRBJ2-5, with 7 positions matching TRBD2. CDR1 is SGHAT and CDR2 is FQNNGV in the germline V gene. This CDR3 contains 15 residues. J lost 4 bases, V lost 2 bases, and 7 bases had no gene match. The CDR3 sequence is CASSLSGGGIETQYF. The DNA for the CDR3 is TGTGCCAGCAGCTTATCGGGAGGCGGGATAGAGACCCAGTACTTC.

This chain joins TRBV7-9 and TRBJ1-5; 9 bases match TRBD1. Germline assignment: CDR1 SEHNR and CDR2 FQNEAQ (reference sequence). V dropped 4 bases and J dropped 4; count of bases not matched to a gene: 5. The CDR3 covers 15 residues. CDR3 nucleotide sequence: TGTGCCAGCAGCTCTAGTGACAGGGGGAATCAGCCCCAGCATTTT. Residues: CASSSSDRGNQPQHF.

This clone appeared once. This may come from a read error, since a much larger clone is one base off. The rearrangement links TRBV6-5 to TRBJ2-7; tentatively, D is TRBD2 (6 bases). V lost 0 bases to trimming and J lost 0 bases, with 6 bases between them. From germline, CDR1 is MNHEY and CDR2 SVGAGI. The CDR3 runs to 14 residues. CDR3 sequence reads: CASSYSGGSYEQYF. The CDR3 DNA reads as TGTGCCAGCAGTTACTCGGGGGGCTCCTACGAGCAGTACTTC.

With respect to this clone: The sample contains more than one DNA sequence encoding this CDR3. The genes are TRBV27 and TRBJ1-5; D is undetermined. The V end was cut by 3 bases, the J end by 4 bases, with 7 bases between. Germline V gene sequence: CDR1 MNHEY, CDR2 SMNVEV (reference sequence). There are 13 residues in the CDR3. The CDR3 here is CASSFGGNQPQHF. The CDR3 nucleotides are TGTGCCAGCAGTTTTGGAGGGAATCAGCCCCAGCATTTT.

V gene TRBV18 combines with J gene TRBJ2-1; 8 bases align to TRBD2. Germline CDR1 reads KGHSH; CDR2 reads LQKENI. V was pared by 1 base and J by 5 bases, with 10 bases of the junction left unmatched. CDR3 size: 17 residues. Here the CDR3 DNA reads TGTGCCAGCTCACCACGGAGCGGGAGAGGGGCGGACAATGAGCAGTTCTTC. Protein: CASSPRSGRGADNEQFF.

The rearrangement joins TRBV6-1 to TRBJ2-7; weak D call: TRBD2 (5 bases). The CDR3 spans 15 residues. V was clipped by 2 bases and J by 0 bases, with 11 bases between them. Per the germline V gene, CDR1 is MNHNS and CDR2 is SASEGT. The CDR3 DNA reads as TGTGCCAGCAGTGAATGGAGCGGTTTCTCCTACGAGCAGTACTTC. Protein sequence: CASSEWSGFSYEQYF.

The gene calls are TRBV11-2 and TRBJ2-1; 10 nucleotides agree with TRBD2. Germline-derived CDR1 and CDR2 are SGHAT and FQNNGV. Trimming cost V 5 bases and J 8 bases; bases outside gene matches: 12. The CDR3 consists of 16 residues. For the CDR3, the DNA is TGTGCCAGCAGCGCTAGGGGACTAGCGACTCGGGATGAGCAGTTCTTC. Its protein is CASSARGLATRDEQFF.

This clone occurred a few times. V usage is TRBV6-5 and J usage is TRBJ1-1; D is uncertain. Between the trimmed V and J ends, which lost 6 bases and 0 bases, there was a span of 8 bases. The germline V gene has CDR1 MNHEY and CDR2 SVGAGI. This CDR3 has 13 residues. Here the CDR3 DNA reads TGTGCCAGCAGCAGGAAGTTGAACACTGAAGCTTTCTTT. This sequence encodes CASSRKLNTEAFF.

This clone was seen only a few times. This chain links TRBV19 with TRBJ2-1; 8 nucleotides match TRBD2. Germline loops: CDR1 LNHDA, CDR2 SQIVND (reference sequence). With V trimmed by 5 bases and J by 8 bases, 8 bases remained unmatched. This CDR3 has 14 residues. The CDR3 reads CASSPLAGLHEQFF. As DNA, the CDR3 is TGTGCCAGTAGTCCCTTAGCGGGATTGCATGAGCAGTTCTTC.

J is TRBJ2-5 and V is TRBV6-1, with D tentatively TRBD2 (5 bases). This CDR3 comprises 16 residues. The V end was cut by 4 bases, the J end by 1 base, with 16 bases between. CDR1 and CDR2 (germline): MNHNS, SASEGT. CDR3 sequence reads: CASSGARLASQETQYF. In DNA, the CDR3 is TGTGCCAGCAGTGGGGCCCGGTTAGCGTCCCAAGAGACCCAGTACTTC.

A few counts support this clone. This sequence joins TRBV18 and TRBJ1-5; tentative D call: TRBD1 (5 bases). The CDR3 has 15 amino acids. The ends were cut back, 3 bases at V and 5 bases at J, with 14 bases in the middle. The V gene's germline CDR1 is KGHSH and CDR2 LQKENI. CDR3: CASSPLGHPDQPQHF. The CDR3 bases are TGTGCCAGCTCACCCCTCGGACACCCGGATCAGCCCCAGCATTTT.

The V gene is TRBV15, the J gene TRBJ1-2; D not certain. The CDR3 consists of 12 residues. Trimming took off 0 bases at V and 14 bases at J, with 13 bases between the two ends. From germline, CDR1 is LNHNV and CDR2 YYDKDF (reference sequence). CDR3: CATSRDRGAWTF. CDR3 nucleotides: TGTGCCACCAGCAGAGATCGGGGAGCTTGGACCTTC.

The chain uses TRBV7-2 and TRBJ2-4; 9 bases are shared with TRBD1. This CDR3 is built from 16 residues. CDR1 is SGHTA, CDR2 FQGNSA, per germline. Germline trimming cut 4 bases from V and 3 bases from J; bases unmatched to any gene: 7. CDR3 in DNA: TGTGCCAGCAGCTGGGACGGGACAGGGCGCAAAAACATTCAGTACTTC. Protein sequence: CASSWDGTGRKNIQYF.

The rearrangement uses TRBV7-6 and TRBJ2-7, with 8 positions matching TRBD2. The ends lost 5 bases at V and 6 bases at J; junction bases unmatched: 3. Germline values: CDR1 SGHVS, CDR2 FNYEAQ. This CDR3 spans 12 amino acids. The CDR3 nucleotides read TGTGCCAGCAGCGTGACTAGCGCCGAGCAGTACTTC. Translation: CASSVTSAEQYF.

The chain is built from TRBV2 and TRBJ2-5, with 14 bases matching TRBD2. The V gene end was trimmed by 8 bases and the J gene end by 4 bases; junction bases not matched to a gene: 6. This CDR3 comprises 15 residues. Germline V gives CDR1 SNHLY, CDR2 FYNNEI. CDR3 in amino acids: CASDGTSGRGETQYF. The CDR3 DNA reads as TGTGCCAGCGACGGGACTAGCGGGAGAGGAGAGACCCAGTACTTC.

The chain joins TRBV5-1 to TRBJ1-4, with 10 bases fitting TRBD1. V lost 5 bases, J lost 0 bases, and 7 bases stayed unmatched. This CDR3 spans 17 amino acids. CDR1 is SGHRS, CDR2 YFSETQ, per germline. The CDR3, as DNA: TGCGCCAGCAGGTCCGGGACAGGGGTATCAACTAATGAAAAACTGTTTTTT. The encoded protein is CASRSGTGVSTNEKLFF.